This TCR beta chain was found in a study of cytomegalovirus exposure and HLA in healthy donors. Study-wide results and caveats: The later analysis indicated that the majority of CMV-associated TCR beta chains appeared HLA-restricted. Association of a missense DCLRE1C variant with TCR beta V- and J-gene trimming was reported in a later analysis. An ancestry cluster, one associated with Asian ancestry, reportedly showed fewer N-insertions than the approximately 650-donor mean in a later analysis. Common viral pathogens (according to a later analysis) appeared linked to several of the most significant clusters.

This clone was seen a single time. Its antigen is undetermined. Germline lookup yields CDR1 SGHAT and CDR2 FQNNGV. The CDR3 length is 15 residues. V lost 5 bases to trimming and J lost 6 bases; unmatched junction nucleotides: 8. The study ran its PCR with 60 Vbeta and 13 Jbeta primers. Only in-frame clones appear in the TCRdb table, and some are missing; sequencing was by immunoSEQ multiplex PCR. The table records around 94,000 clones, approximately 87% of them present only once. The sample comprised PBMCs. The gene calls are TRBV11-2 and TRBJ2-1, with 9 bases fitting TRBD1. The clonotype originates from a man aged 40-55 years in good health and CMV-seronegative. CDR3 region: CASSRPGTGSNEQFF. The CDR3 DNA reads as TGTGCCAGCAGCCGTCCCGGGACAGGGTCCAATGAGCAGTTCTTC. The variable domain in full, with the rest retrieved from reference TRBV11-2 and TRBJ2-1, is EAGVAQSPRYKIIEKRQSVAFWCNPISGHATLYWYQQILGQGPKLLIQFQNNGVVDDSQLPKDRFSAERLKGVDSTLKIQPAKLEDSAVYLCASSRPGTGSNEQFFGPGTRLTVL.